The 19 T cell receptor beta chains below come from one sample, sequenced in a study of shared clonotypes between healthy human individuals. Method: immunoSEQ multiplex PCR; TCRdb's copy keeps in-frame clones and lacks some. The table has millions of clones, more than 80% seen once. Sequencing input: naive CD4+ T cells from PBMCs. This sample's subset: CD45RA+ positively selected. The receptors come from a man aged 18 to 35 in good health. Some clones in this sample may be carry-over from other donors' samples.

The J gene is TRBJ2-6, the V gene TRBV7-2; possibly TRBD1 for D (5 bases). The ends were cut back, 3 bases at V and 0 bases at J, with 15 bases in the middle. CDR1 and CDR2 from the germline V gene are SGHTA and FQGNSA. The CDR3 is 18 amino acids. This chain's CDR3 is CASSFRVTRLSGANVLTF. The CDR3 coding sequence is TGTGCCAGCAGCTTCAGGGTTACCCGTCTCTCTGGGGCCAACGTCCTGACTTTC.

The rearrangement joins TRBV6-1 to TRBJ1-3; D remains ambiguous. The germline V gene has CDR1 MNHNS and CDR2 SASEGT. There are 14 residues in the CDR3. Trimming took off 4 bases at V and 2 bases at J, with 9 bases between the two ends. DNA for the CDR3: TGTGCCAGCAGTGCCACAGAACCTGGAAACACCATATATTTT. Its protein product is CASSATEPGNTIYF.

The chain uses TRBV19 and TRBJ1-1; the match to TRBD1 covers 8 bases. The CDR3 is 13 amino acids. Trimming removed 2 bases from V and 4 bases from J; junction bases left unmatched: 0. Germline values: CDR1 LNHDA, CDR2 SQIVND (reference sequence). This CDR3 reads CASSITGGTEAFF. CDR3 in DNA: TGTGCCAGTAGTATAACAGGGGGCACTGAAGCTTTCTTT.

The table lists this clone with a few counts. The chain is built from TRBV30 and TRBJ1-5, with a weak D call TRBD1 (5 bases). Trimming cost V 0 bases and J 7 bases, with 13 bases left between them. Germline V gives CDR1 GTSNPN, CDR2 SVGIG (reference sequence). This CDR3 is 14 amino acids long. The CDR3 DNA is TGTGCCTGGAGTGTAATCCAGGGACGACAGCCCCAGCATTTT. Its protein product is CAWSVIQGRQPQHF.

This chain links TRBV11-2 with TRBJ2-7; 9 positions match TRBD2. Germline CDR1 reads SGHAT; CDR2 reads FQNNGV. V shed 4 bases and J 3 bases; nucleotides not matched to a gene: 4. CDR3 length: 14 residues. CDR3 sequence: CASSSGLANYEQYF. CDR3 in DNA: TGTGCCAGCAGCTCGGGACTAGCCAACTACGAGCAGTACTTC.

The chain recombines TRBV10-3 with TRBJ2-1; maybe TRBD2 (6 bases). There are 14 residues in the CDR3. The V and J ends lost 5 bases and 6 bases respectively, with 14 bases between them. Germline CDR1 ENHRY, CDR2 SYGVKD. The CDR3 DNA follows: TGTGCCATCAGTCCACGGGACTCCCTCAATGAGCAGTTCTTC. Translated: CAISPRDSLNEQFF.

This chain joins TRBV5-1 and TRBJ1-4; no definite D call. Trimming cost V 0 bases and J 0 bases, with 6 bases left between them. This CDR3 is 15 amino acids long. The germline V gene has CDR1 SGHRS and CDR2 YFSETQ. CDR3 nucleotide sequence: TGCGCCAGCAGCTTGGAGTGGGCAACTAATGAAAAACTGTTTTTT. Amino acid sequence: CASSLEWATNEKLFF.

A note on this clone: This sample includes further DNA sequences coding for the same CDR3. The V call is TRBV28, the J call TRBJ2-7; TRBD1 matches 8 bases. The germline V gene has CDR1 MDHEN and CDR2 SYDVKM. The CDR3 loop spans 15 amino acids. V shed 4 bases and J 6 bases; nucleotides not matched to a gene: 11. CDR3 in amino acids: CASSSPGTGGREQYF. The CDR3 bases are TGTGCCAGCAGTTCCCCCGGGACAGGAGGTCGCGAGCAGTACTTC. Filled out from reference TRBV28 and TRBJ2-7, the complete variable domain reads DVKVTQSSRYLVKRTGEKVFLECVQDMDHENMFWYRQDPGLGLRLIYFSYDVKMKEKGDIPEGYSVSREKKERFSLILESASTNQTSMYLCASSSPGTGGREQYFGPGTRLTVT.

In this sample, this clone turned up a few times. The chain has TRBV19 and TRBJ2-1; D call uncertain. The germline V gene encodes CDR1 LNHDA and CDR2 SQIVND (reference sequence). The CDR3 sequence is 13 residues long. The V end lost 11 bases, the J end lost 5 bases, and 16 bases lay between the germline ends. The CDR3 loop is CASSLPANNEQFF. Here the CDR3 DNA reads TGTGCCTCCTCTCTCCCAGCGAACAATGAGCAGTTCTTC.

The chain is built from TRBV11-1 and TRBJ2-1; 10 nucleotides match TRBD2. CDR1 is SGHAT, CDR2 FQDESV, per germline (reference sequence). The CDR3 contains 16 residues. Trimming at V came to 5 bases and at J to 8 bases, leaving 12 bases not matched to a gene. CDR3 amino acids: CASSHLTSGIYDEQFF. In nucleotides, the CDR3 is TGTGCCAGCAGCCATCTTACTAGCGGGATTTATGATGAGCAGTTCTTC.

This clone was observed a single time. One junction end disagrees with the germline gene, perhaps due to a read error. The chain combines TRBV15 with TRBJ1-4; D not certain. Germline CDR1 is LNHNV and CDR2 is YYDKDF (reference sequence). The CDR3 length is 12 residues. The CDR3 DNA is TGTGCCACCAGCAGAGAAGTGGGGAAATTGACTTTT. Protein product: CATSREVGKLTF.

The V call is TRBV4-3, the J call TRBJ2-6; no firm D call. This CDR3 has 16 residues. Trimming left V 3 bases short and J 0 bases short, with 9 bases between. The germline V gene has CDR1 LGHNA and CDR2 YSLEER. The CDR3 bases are TGCGCCAGCAGCCATTATCTTCGCTCTGGGGCCAACGTCCTGACTTTC. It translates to CASSHYLRSGANVLTF.

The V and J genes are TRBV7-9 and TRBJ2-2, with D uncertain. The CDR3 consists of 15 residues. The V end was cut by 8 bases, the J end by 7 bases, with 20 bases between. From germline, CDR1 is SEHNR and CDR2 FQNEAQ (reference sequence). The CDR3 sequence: CASSPLATAGGELFF. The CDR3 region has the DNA TGTGCCAGCTCCCCCCTGGCCACCGCCGGCGGGGAGCTGTTTTTT.

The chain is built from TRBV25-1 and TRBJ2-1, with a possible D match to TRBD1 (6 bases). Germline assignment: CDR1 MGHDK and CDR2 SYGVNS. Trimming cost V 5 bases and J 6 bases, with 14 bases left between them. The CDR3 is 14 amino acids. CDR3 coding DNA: TGTGCCAGCAGTCCTTTAGGGGGACGCAATGAGCAGTTCTTC. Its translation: CASSPLGGRNEQFF.

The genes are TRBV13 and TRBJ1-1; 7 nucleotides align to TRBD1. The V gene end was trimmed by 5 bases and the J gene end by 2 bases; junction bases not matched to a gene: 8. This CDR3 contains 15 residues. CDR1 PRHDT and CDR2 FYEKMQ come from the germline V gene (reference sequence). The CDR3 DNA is TGTGCCAGCAGCCCCCGACAGGGATTAAACACTGAAGCTTTCTTT. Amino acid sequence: CASSPRQGLNTEAFF. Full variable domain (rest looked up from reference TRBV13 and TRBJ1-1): AAGVIQSPRHLIKEKRETATLKCYPIPRHDTVYWYQQGPGQDPQFLISFYEKMQSDKGSIPDRFSAQQFSDYHSELNMSSLELGDSALYFCASSPRQGLNTEAFFGQGTRLTVV.

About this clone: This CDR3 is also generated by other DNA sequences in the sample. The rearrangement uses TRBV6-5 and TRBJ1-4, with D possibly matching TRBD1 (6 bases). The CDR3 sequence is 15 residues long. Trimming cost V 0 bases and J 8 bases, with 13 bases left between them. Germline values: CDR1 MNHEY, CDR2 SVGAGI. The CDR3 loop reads CASSYSQGGGEKLFF. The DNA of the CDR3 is TGTGCCAGCAGTTACTCACAGGGAGGGGGAGAAAAACTGTTTTTT.

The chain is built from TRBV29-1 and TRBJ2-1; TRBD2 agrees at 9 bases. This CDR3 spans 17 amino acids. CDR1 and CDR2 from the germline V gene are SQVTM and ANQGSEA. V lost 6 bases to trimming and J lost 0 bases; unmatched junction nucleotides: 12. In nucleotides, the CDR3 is TGCAGCGTCGACTTAGGTTATAGCGGGAGCTCCTACAATGAGCAGTTCTTC. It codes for CSVDLGYSGSSYNEQFF.

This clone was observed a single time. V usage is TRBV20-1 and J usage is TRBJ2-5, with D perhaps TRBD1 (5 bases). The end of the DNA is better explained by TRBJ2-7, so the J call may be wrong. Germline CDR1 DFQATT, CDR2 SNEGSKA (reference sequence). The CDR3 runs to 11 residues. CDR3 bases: TGCAGTGCTAGGGGGCGGAACGAGCAGTACTTC. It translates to CSARGRNEQYF.

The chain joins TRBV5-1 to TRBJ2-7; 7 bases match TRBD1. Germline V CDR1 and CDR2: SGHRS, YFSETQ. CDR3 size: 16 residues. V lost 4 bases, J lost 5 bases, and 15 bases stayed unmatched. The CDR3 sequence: CASSTPRQGSIHEQYF. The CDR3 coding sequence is TGCGCCAGCAGCACCCCGCGACAGGGATCGATCCACGAGCAGTACTTC.